This TCR beta chain was captured by sequencing in a study of shared clonotypes between healthy human individuals. Whole-study findings and limits: An anticipated effect of sequencing depth on clonotype sharing among donors was recognized.

In CD8 memory, CD45RO+ cells were put together with CCR7-negative CD45RA+ TemRA cells. For this clone: Its specificity is not known.

The repertoire was sequenced with immunoSEQ multiplex PCR; TCRdb's copy has only in-frame clones and lacks some. The table lists some 700,000 clones, less than 95% of them singletons. The sample comprised memory CD8+ T cells from PBMCs. Subset defined: CD45RO+ cells pooled with CCR7-negative TemRA cells. This clonotype was obtained from a man younger than 35 in good health. Some clones in this sample may be carry-over from other donors' samples.

CDR3 coding DNA: TGTGCCAGCAGCCCCGTTTGGGGTTATGAGCAGTTCTTC. Translation: CASSPVWGYEQFF. V usage is TRBV28 and J usage is TRBJ2-1; no definite D call. Trimming took off 6 bases at V and 8 bases at J, with 14 bases between the two ends. CDR1 and CDR2 from the germline V gene are MDHEN and SYDVKM. The CDR3 loop spans 13 amino acids.